This paragraph reports one TCR beta chain. Its antigen is not identified. Researchers built TCR beta libraries using quantitative 5'-RACE with molecular barcodes. TCRdb reprocessed the 5' RACE reads via MiXCR and lists one record per CDR3 protein. The table shows 200,000 to 250,000 distinct CDR3 sequences, with 32% occurring only once. This sample is drawn from a study of CD8 T cells in ankylosing spondylitis. Whole-study findings and limits: A subset of motif variants has previously been described in the synovial fluid and blood of reactive arthritis. Clones tied to disease were said to be significantly enriched in matched ankylosing spondylitis synovial fluid. A motif of fewer than ten highly homologous TCR beta variants was seen as apparently characteristic of ankylosing spondylitis blood.

The CDR3 runs to 16 residues. Trimming left V 2 bases short and J 2 bases short, with 16 bases between. From germline, CDR1 is SGHKS and CDR2 YYEKEE (reference sequence). Sequences were obtained from blood, either unsorted or a sorted T cell fraction (not recorded which). The chain recombines TRBV5-5 with TRBJ2-5; a weak D match, TRBD2 (6 bases). This clonotype originated in a male donor with ankylosing spondylitis or in good health (not recorded which). The CDR3 nucleotides read TGTGCCAGCAGCTTAGGATCGGTGGCGGGACAAGAGACCCAGTACTTC. It encodes CASSLGSVAGQETQYF.